A selection of T cell receptor beta chains follows, all from one sample in a study of cytomegalovirus exposure and HLA in healthy donors. Measured with immunoSEQ multiplex PCR; TCRdb has only the in-frame clones, and not every one. The table includes about 190,000 clones, more than 80% detected once. Material: PBMCs. The receptor source for this set is a woman aged 45-60 years in good health and CMV-seropositive. The CDR3 runs from the conserved cysteine through the conserved F or W. Only part of the rows carry a size: once, few, many, or a class if the clone is expanded.

-	16	TRBV9	TRBJ2-5	CASSPQAGATPETQYF
-	15	TRBV27	TRBJ1-1	CASSSTWGVSTEAFF
-	13	TRBV2	TRBJ2-1	CAVRQGPYNEQFF
-	14	TRBV18	TRBJ1-1	CASSPYQGGTEAFF
-	14	TRBV19	TRBJ1-2	CASSRGDSLYGYTF
-	15	TRBV6-5	TRBJ2-5	CASSPGQGVSKTQYF
-	13	TRBV19	TRBJ2-2	CASTLSFTGELFF
-	13	TRBV7-2	TRBJ2-5	CASSRTGKETQYF
-	15	TRBV29-1	TRBJ1-1	CSVETGGVVDTEAFF
few	14	TRBV7-9	TRBJ2-7	CASSSPGQGYEQYF
-	13	TRBV5-1	TRBJ2-7	CASSPGTSDEQYF
-	16	TRBV18	TRBJ2-7	CASSPRSSGGRDEQYF
-	12	TRBV7-9	TRBJ2-7	CASSLTPYEQYF
few	15	TRBV5-1	TRBJ1-6	CASSRRGGEDSPLHF
-	16	TRBV5-1	TRBJ2-1	CASSLNLAGSYNEQFF
-	15	TRBV27	TRBJ2-2	CASSLKLAGLGELFF
-	15	TRBV6-5	TRBJ1-6	CASTSAGSYNSPLHF
-	16	TRBV4-2	TRBJ2-7	CASSQLAGTASYEQYF
once	14	TRBV2	TRBJ1-6	CASSDAGSGSPLHF
-	13	TRBV5-4	TRBJ1-1	CASSSRTATEAFF
-	16	TRBV15	TRBJ2-5	CATSRGPGAGQETQYF
-	14	TRBV10-3	TRBJ2-2	CATRGQVNTGELFF
-	14	TRBV5-5	TRBJ1-5	CASNGGGSNQPQHF
-	18	TRBV4-1	TRBJ2-1	CASSQDPQLAGGRNEQFF
-	12	TRBV6-5	TRBJ2-7	CASSGQGYEQYF
-	13	TRBV19	TRBJ1-5	CASSDTPNQPQHF
-	17	TRBV5-8	TRBJ2-5	CASSRSKTSGGAETQYF
-	13	TRBV28	TRBJ1-4	CASRGRQREKLFF
-	15	TRBV6-5	TRBJ1-2	CASSKTRERGYGYTF
-	12	TRBV6-1	TRBJ1-2	CASTPGGYGYTF
once	13	TRBV2	TRBJ1-2	CASIGHPNYGYTF
-	16	TRBV5-4	TRBJ2-7	CASSLEAASGAYEQYF
few	14	TRBV29-1	TRBJ2-5	CSVSTGVGVETQYF
-	13	TRBV27	TRBJ2-7	CASSLRGLEEQYF
-	13	TRBV9	TRBJ2-7	CASSVTGVGEQYF
once	16	TRBV11-1	TRBJ2-2	CASTSGQRPNTGELFF
-	15	TRBV7-3	TRBJ1-2	CASSPQGTIPYGYTF
-	14	TRBV4-2	TRBJ1-5	CASTPGTGDQPQHF
-	14	TRBV5-1	TRBJ2-7	CASSPIGVSHEQYF
-	18	TRBV5-1	TRBJ2-3	CASSSPSLAGERSDTQYF
-	16	TRBV5-1	TRBJ1-1	CASSLRHAGMNTEAFF
-	15	TRBV19	TRBJ1-5	CASRRTGFKYQPQHF
-	15	TRBV6-5	TRBJ2-1	CASNEGVGGRNEQFF
-	14	TRBV15	TRBJ2-2	CATHGGADAGELFF
few	14	TRBV4-2	TRBJ1-2	CASSQETGPRGYTF
-	13	TRBV2	TRBJ1-2	CASKRGTNYGYTF
once	17	TRBV5-1	TRBJ2-2	CASSKGRGLEDTGELFF
once	17	TRBV4-2	TRBJ2-3	CASSQAYSGGSTDTQYF
-	13	TRBV5-1	TRBJ1-2	CASSDPPDEGYTF
-	13	TRBV18	TRBJ1-2	CASSPRGGMGYTF
few	14	TRBV7-9	TRBJ2-3	CASSLTGGADTQYF
-	15	TRBV10-3	TRBJ1-2	CAISDWGQGNYGYTF